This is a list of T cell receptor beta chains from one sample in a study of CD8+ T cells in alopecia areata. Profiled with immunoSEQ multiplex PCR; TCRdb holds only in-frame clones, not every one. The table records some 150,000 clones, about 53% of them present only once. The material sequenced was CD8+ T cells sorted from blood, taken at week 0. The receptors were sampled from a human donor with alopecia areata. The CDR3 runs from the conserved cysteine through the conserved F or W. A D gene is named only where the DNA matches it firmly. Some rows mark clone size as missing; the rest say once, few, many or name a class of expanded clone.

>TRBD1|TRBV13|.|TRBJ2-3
CASSVGQGKDTQYF
TGTGCCAGCAGCGTCGGACAGGGCAAGGATACGCAGTATTTT
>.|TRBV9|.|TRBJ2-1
CASSVGGFGNEQFF
TGTGCCAGCAGCGTAGGGGGTTTTGGCAATGAGCAGTTCTTC
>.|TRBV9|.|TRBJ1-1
CATAIASNTEAFF
TGTGCCACCGCAATAGCATCGAACACTGAAGCTTTCTTT
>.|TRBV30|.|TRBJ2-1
CAWSPTHNEQFF
TGTGCCTGGAGTCCGACTCACAATGAGCAGTTCTTC
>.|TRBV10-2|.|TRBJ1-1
CASEAGTEAFF
TGCGCCAGCGAAGCCGGTACTGAAGCTTTCTTT
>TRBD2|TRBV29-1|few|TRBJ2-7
CSAAGGGSSYEQYF
TGCAGCGCTGCCGGGGGGGGCAGCTCCTACGAGCAGTACTTC
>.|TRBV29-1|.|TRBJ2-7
CSVYRDANEQYF
TGCAGCGTTTACCGGGACGCTAACGAGCAGTACTTC
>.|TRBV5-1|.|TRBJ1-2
CASNPGAGDYGYTF
TGCGCCAGCAATCCAGGGGCTGGGGACTATGGCTACACCTTC
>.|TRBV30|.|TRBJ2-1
CAWRQGNNEQFF
TGTGCCTGGAGACAGGGCAACAATGAGCAGTTCTTC
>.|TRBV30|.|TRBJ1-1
CAWSGVNTEAFF
TGTGCCTGGAGTGGGGTAAATACTGAAGCTTTCTTT
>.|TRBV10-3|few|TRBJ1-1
CATADRPTEAFF
TGTGCCACCGCCGACAGGCCCACTGAAGCTTTCTTT
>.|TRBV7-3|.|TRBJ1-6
CASSLGAGMGSPLHF
TGTGCCAGCAGCTTAGGGGCAGGGATGGGTTCACCCCTCCACTTT
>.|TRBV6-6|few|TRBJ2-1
CASSDLEQFF
TGTGCCAGCAGCGACCTTGAGCAGTTCTTC
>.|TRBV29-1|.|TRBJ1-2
CSVEAAGRGILKSYGYTF
TGCAGCGTTGAAGCTGCGGGACGGGGGATACTCAAAAGCTATGGCTACACCTTC
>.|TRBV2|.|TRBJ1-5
CASKGRDNQPQHF
TGTGCCAGCAAGGGGAGGGACAATCAGCCCCAGCATTTT
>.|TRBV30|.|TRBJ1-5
CAWSVEGSNQPQHF
TGTGCCTGGAGTGTCGAAGGGAGCAATCAGCCCCAGCATTTT
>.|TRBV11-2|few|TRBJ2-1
CASSIRGDEQFF
TGTGCCAGCAGCATCAGGGGCGATGAGCAGTTCTTC
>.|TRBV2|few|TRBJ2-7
CASTPGLGRAYEQYF
TGTGCCAGCACCCCCGGTCTAGGACGAGCCTACGAGCAGTACTTC
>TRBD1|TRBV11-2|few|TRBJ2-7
CASSLGTALLSYEQYF
TGTGCCAGCAGCCTGGGGACAGCTCTCCTTTCCTACGAGCAGTACTTC
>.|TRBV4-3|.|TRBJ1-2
CASSQDRQGANYGYTF
TGCGCCAGCAGCCAAGATCGGCAGGGAGCTAACTATGGCTACACCTTC
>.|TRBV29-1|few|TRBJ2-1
CSAKGGISYNEQFF
TGCAGCGCCAAGGGGGGGATCTCCTACAATGAGCAGTTCTTC
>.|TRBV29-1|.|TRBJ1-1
CSVEQTGNTEAFF
TGCAGCGTTGAACAGACGGGGAACACTGAAGCTTTCTTT
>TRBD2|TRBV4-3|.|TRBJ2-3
CASSQIERGGADTQYF
TGCGCCAGCAGCCAGATCGAGCGGGGGGGCGCAGATACGCAGTATTTT
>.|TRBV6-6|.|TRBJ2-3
CASSFGASTDTQYF
TGTGCCAGCAGTTTTGGGGCGAGCACAGATACGCAGTATTTT
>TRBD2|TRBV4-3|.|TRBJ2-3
CASSQGTSGGTDTQYF
TGCGCCAGCAGCCAAGGGACTAGCGGGGGCACAGATACGCAGTATTTT
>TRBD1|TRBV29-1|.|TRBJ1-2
CSDRGQEGYGYTF
TGCAGCGACCGTGGACAGGAGGGCTATGGCTACACCTTC
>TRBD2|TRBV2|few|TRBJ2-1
CAIGGLANLGSYNEQFF
TGTGCCATCGGGGGACTAGCGAACCTTGGCTCCTACAATGAGCAGTTCTTC
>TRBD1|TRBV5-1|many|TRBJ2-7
CASSPPTGSHYEQYF
TGCGCCAGCAGCCCGCCGACAGGGTCGCACTACGAGCAGTACTTC
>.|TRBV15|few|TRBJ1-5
CAITQGKNQPQHF
TGTGCCATCACACAGGGTAAGAATCAGCCCCAGCATTTT
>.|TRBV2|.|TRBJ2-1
CASSERALSYNEQFF
TGTGCCAGCAGTGAGCGAGCGCTCTCCTACAATGAGCAGTTCTTC
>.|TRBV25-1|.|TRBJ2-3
CASSEGRRTDTQYF
TGTGCCAGCAGTGAGGGCCGGCGCACAGATACGCAGTATTTT
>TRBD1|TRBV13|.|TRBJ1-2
CASSISRDRGNYGYTF
TGTGCCAGCAGCATTAGCCGAGACAGGGGGAACTATGGCTACACCTTC
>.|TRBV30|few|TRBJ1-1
CAWNVATGAEAFF
TGTGCCTGGAATGTGGCGACCGGGGCTGAAGCTTTCTTT
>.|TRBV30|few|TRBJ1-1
CAWRAGGLGTEAFF
TGTGCCTGGAGGGCCGGAGGGCTCGGCACTGAAGCTTTCTTT
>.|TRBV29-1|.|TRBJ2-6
CSAWTTGANVLTF
TGCAGCGCGTGGACAACTGGGGCCAACGTCCTGACTTTC
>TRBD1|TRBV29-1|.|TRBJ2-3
CSVKEEQGATDTQYF
TGCAGCGTTAAAGAGGAGCAGGGGGCCACAGATACGCAGTATTTT
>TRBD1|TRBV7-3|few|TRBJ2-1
CASSLGTGMVNEQFF
TGTGCCAGCAGCTTAGGGACAGGGATGGTCAATGAGCAGTTCTTC
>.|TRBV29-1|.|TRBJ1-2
CSVDIGTSYGYTF
TGCAGCGTTGATATCGGGACGAGCTATGGCTACACCTTC